The rows below give T cell receptor beta chains drawn from one sample of a study of Ad26.COV2.S vaccination and SARS-CoV-2 variants. Generated by immunoSEQ multiplex PCR, the TCRdb table keeps only in-frame clones and is missing some. The table lists about 260,000 clones, around 88% of them singletons. Source: peripheral blood, taken in a trial of Ad26.COV2.S vaccine versus placebo. The source is a person aged 18-60 years who received the Ad26.COV2.S COVID-19 vaccine or a placebo. Both conserved end residues are part of each CDR3. D genes are given only for firm matches. Size tells how often a clone was seen (once, few, many) or the class of an expanded clone, and some rows leave it out.

d_call j_call v_call clone_size cdr3_nt cdr3_aa
- TRBJ1-1 TRBV3-1/TRBV3-2 - TGTGCCAGCAGCCAATTGGGGAACACTGAAGCTTTCTTT CASSQLGNTEAFF
TRBD2 TRBJ2-1 TRBV10-3 - TGTGCCATCAGTGAGTCAACTAGCGGGGTATACAATGAGCAGTTCTTC CAISESTSGVYNEQFF
- TRBJ2-2 TRBV3-1/TRBV3-2 - TGTGCCAGCAGCCCCCGGAGGCGGACGTTAGAGAACACCGGGGAGCTGTTTTTT CASSPRRRTLENTGELFF
- TRBJ1-3 TRBV7-2 - TGTGCCAGCAGCTCACGGACAGTCTCTGGAAACACCATATATTTT CASSSRTVSGNTIYF
TRBD2 TRBJ2-4 TRBV3-1/TRBV3-2 - TGTGCCAGCAGCCAAGTACTAGCGGGGGGTTCAGCCAAAAACATTCAGTACTTC CASSQVLAGGSAKNIQYF
- TRBJ2-5 TRBV6-2/TRBV6-3 - TGTGCCAGCAGTTACCCAGAGACCCAGTACTTC CASSYPETQYF
- TRBJ2-5 TRBV2 - TGTGCCAGCAGTGATTCTGAGTTAGAGACCCAGTACTTC CASSDSELETQYF
- TRBJ1-6 TRBV5-1 - TGCGCCAGCAGCTTGCCCCGGCCCAATTCACCCCTCCACTTT CASSLPRPNSPLHF
- TRBJ1-4 TRBV11-2 - TGTGCCAGCAGCTTATGGGGTGGGTTATCCGAAAAACTGTTTTTT CASSLWGGLSEKLFF
TRBD2 TRBJ2-7 TRBV20-1 - TGCAGTGCTAGTAGCGGGTCCTACGAGCAGTACTTC CSASSGSYEQYF
- TRBJ2-7 TRBV7-4 once TGTGCCAGCAGCTTGGGTCCGGCCTACTCCTACGAGCAGTACTTC CASSLGPAYSYEQYF
TRBD1 TRBJ2-1 TRBV5-1 - TGCGCCAGCAGCGTAGGGACAGCCAATGAGCAGTTCTTC CASSVGTANEQFF
- TRBJ1-2 TRBV7-2 - TGTGCCAGCAGCTTAGCAATCCCGGGGGGCGCGGGCTACACCTTC CASSLAIPGGAGYTF
- TRBJ1-2 TRBV15 - TGTGCCACCAGCAGAGATAGGACTGCGGTAGGCTACACCTTC CATSRDRTAVGYTF
- TRBJ1-2 TRBV30 - TGTGCCTGGAGTCCTGGTTTGCGGGTAGGGACCTTC CAWSPGLRVGTF
- TRBJ1-6 TRBV6-4 - TGTGCCAGCAGTGAAAGGCAGGGAGGCGGATTATATAATTCACCCCTCCACTTT CASSERQGGGLYNSPLHF
- TRBJ1-1 TRBV6-2/TRBV6-3 - TGTGCCAGCAGTTACTCACTTGGAAGGGGTAACACTGAAGCTTTCTTT CASSYSLGRGNTEAFF
- TRBJ2-5 TRBV6-5 - TGTGCCAGCAGTTCCTCTAGGGGGGGGCAAGAGACCCAGTACTTC CASSSSRGGQETQYF
- TRBJ2-2 TRBV7-2 - TGTGCCAGCAGCTACGGGACGAGCACCGGGGAGCTGTTTTTT CASSYGTSTGELFF
- TRBJ1-3 TRBV7-8 - TGTGCCAGCAGCCCCCCCGGGGGACCAGGAAACACCATATATTTT CASSPPGGPGNTIYF
- TRBJ1-1 TRBV7-2 - TGTGCCAGCAGCTTAGCGCTGGGGTATACTGAAGCTTTCTTT CASSLALGYTEAFF
- TRBJ1-5 TRBV2 - TGTGCCAGCAGTGTAACGGGACCCCCACACCCCGAGCCCCAGCATTTT CASSVTGPPHPEPQHF
TRBD2 TRBJ2-3 TRBV27 - TGTGCCAGCAGTTATATAGCGGGGAGAGGCACAGATACGCAGTATTTT CASSYIAGRGTDTQYF
- TRBJ2-2 TRBV3-1/TRBV3-2 - TGTGCCAGCAGCCACCAAGGGGGCACCGGGGAGCTGTTTTTT CASSHQGGTGELFF
- TRBJ1-4 TRBV19 - TGTGCCGAGAGGAATGAAAAACTGTTTTTT CAERNEKLFF
- TRBJ1-1 TRBV7-3 few TGTGCCAGCAGCTTGGGGGGGTATGCTGAAGCTTTCTTT CASSLGGYAEAFF
TRBD2 TRBJ2-5 TRBV7-9 - TGTGCCAGCAGCCCTAGCGGGAGTGCTTCAGAGACCCAGTACTTC CASSPSGSASETQYF
- TRBJ2-1 TRBV6-6 few TGTGCCAGCAGTCAGGCGGATGAGCAGTTCTTC CASSQADEQFF
- TRBJ1-1 TRBV14 - TGTGCCAGCAGCCAAGCGGCGCGGAACACTGAAGCTTTCTTT CASSQAARNTEAFF
- TRBJ1-5 TRBV4-3 once TGCGCCAGCAGCCAAGATTTGGGGTATCAGCCCCAGCATTTT CASSQDLGYQPQHF
- TRBJ1-6 TRBV11-2 - TGTGCCAGCAGCCCTCGACTCGGGGGCTCCTATAATTCACCCCTCCACTTT CASSPRLGGSYNSPLHF
TRBD1 TRBJ1-2 TRBV4-1 few TGCGCCAGCAGCCAGACCACAGGGGGTTCGGGTGGCTACACCTTC CASSQTTGGSGGYTF
TRBD1 TRBJ1-1 TRBV6-5 few TGTGCCAGCAGTTGGGACAGGGGCACTGAAGCTTTCTTT CASSWDRGTEAFF
- TRBJ2-1 TRBV27 - TGTGCCAGCAGTTTCATGGCTATCTCCGTAGGTGAGCAGTTCTTC CASSFMAISVGEQFF
- TRBJ2-5 TRBV3-1/TRBV3-2 once TGTGCCAGCAGCCAAGAATTGACCGGGGGGCGGGAGACCCAGTACTTC CASSQELTGGRETQYF
- TRBJ2-3 TRBV7-2 once TGTGCCAGCAGCCTGGTGGCAGGGGGCACAGATACGCAGTATTTT CASSLVAGGTDTQYF
TRBD2 TRBJ2-3 TRBV5-4 - TGTGCCAGCAGCGGTTGGACTAGCGGGAGTTTCGATACGCAGTATTTT CASSGWTSGSFDTQYF
- TRBJ2-3 TRBV9 once TGTGCCAGCAGCGTTTTAAGCACAGATACGCAGTATTTT CASSVLSTDTQYF
- TRBJ1-2 TRBV15 - TGTGCCACCAGCAAGGAGGGGGTAGGCTATGGCTACACCTTC CATSKEGVGYGYTF
- TRBJ2-1 TRBV5-1 - TGCGCCAGCAGCCGGACAATAAGCTCCTACAATGAGCAGTTCTTC CASSRTISSYNEQFF
TRBD1 TRBJ1-1 TRBV2 - TGTGCCAGCAGTGAGAACAGGGGGACTGAAGCTTTCTTT CASSENRGTEAFF
- TRBJ1-5 TRBV6-2/TRBV6-3 once TGTGCCAGCAGTTACTCGGTGAACAGCCGAAAACCCACTCAGCCCCAGCATTTT CASSYSVNSRKPTQPQHF
TRBD2 TRBJ2-1 TRBV5-1 - TGCGCCAGCAGCCTCCGCTCTAGCGGCCCCTACAATGAGCAGTTCTTC CASSLRSSGPYNEQFF
- TRBJ1-5 TRBV5-4 few TGTGCCAGCAGCTTGTACCATAGCAATCAGCCCCAGCATTTT CASSLYHSNQPQHF
TRBD1 TRBJ1-2 TRBV11-2 - TGTGCCAGCAGCCTAGGGACCGGGACAGGGGAAGGCTACACCTTC CASSLGTGTGEGYTF
TRBD2 TRBJ2-1 TRBV19 - TGTGCCAGTAGTTTCGGGGCTAGCGGGACCTACAATGAGCAGTTCTTC CASSFGASGTYNEQFF
TRBD1 TRBJ1-2 TRBV7-8 - TGTGCCAGCAGCTTTTTGAGCCCCAGGGGGGGTCGGGATGGCTACACCTTC CASSFLSPRGGRDGYTF